These 15 T cell receptor beta chains were all obtained from the same sample, sequenced in a study of T cells after yellow fever vaccination. TCRdb used MiXCR to reprocess the 5' RACE reads, holding one entry per CDR3 protein. The data hold 300,000 to 400,000 distinct CDR3 sequences, with about 10% observed a single time. The starting material was CD4+ T cells sorted from PBMCs, obtained 45 days after the yellow fever booster vaccination. These receptors were obtained from a man aged 18 to 30 who received the YFV17D yellow fever vaccine.

The J gene is TRBJ1-2, the V gene TRBV21-1; the D call in the table, TRBD1, was not verified against the DNA. TRBV21-1 is described as a pseudogene. The CDR3 totals 16 residues. In nucleotides, the CDR3 is TGTGCCAGCAGCAGTTTCCAGGGGATCAATCAACGTGGCTACACCTTC. It codes for CASSSFQGINQRGYTF.

This clonotype appeared a few times. The chain employs TRBV20-1 and TRBJ2-3; 9 bases match TRBD2. Germline CDR1 reads DFQATT; CDR2 reads SNEGSKA (reference sequence). This CDR3 is built from 14 residues. The ends lost 3 bases at V and 0 bases at J; junction bases unmatched: 1. CDR3 residues: CSARTSGSTDTQYF. The CDR3 coding sequence is TGCAGTGCTAGGACTAGCGGCAGCACAGATACGCAGTATTTT.

CDR3 sequence (DNA): TGTGCCAGCAGCGTTACAGGGAACGGGGCCGAGCAGTACTTC. Residues: CASSVTGNGAEQYF. The V gene is TRBV4-2, the J gene TRBJ2-7, with TRBD1 as a possible D gene (6 bases). This CDR3 has 14 amino acids. Germline V gene sequence: CDR1 LGHNA, CDR2 YNFKEQ. The ends were cut back, 5 bases at V and 6 bases at J, with 17 bases in the middle.

The rearrangement links TRBV9 to TRBJ1-2; unclear D gene. This CDR3 comprises 13 residues. Between the trimmed V and J ends, which lost 3 bases and 0 bases, there was a span of 6 bases. In germline, CDR1 is SGDLS, CDR2 YYNGEE. CDR3 region: CASSAGTNYGYTF. The CDR3 nucleotides are TGTGCCAGCAGCGCCGGGACTAACTATGGCTACACCTTC.

The gene calls are TRBV7-9 and TRBJ2-3; D is unclear. The germline V and J ends were trimmed by 4 bases and 1 base, with 9 bases remaining between them. Per germline, CDR1 SEHNR and CDR2 FQNEAQ (reference sequence). The CDR3 sequence is 14 residues long. CDR3 sequence: CASSYAPGTDTQYF. In DNA, the CDR3 is TGTGCCAGCAGCTATGCCCCCGGCACAGATACGCAGTATTTT.

The CDR3 region is CASRLWYQETQYF. The CDR3 nucleotides read TGTGCCAGCAGGTTATGGTACCAAGAGACCCAGTACTTC. The chain uses TRBV5-6 and TRBJ2-5; unclear D gene. V dropped 5 bases and J dropped 0 bases, with 8 bases sitting between them. CDR3 length equals 13 residues. From germline, CDR1 is SGHDT and CDR2 YYEEEE.

The genes are TRBV7-2 and TRBJ2-2, with 9 bases matching TRBD2. This CDR3 is built from 16 residues. Per the germline V gene, CDR1 is SGHTA and CDR2 is FQGNSA. J gave up 10 bases and V 5 bases, and 14 bases lay outside the gene matches. CDR3: CASSIRPSGLAVELFF. In nucleotides, the CDR3 is TGTGCCAGCAGCATCCGCCCCTCGGGACTAGCCGTGGAGCTGTTTTTT. Variable domain in full (rest from reference TRBV7-2 and TRBJ2-2): GAGVSQSPSNKVTEKGKDVELRCDPISGHTALYWYRQSLGQGLEFLIYFQGNSAPDKSGLPSDRFSAERTGGSVSTLTIQRTQQEDSAVYLCASSIRPSGLAVELFFGEGSRLTVL.

This clonotype was detected only a few times. This chain links TRBV29-1 with TRBJ2-1, with D perhaps matching TRBD2 (6 bases). The CDR3 covers 17 residues. Trimming removed 5 bases at V and 0 bases at J, with 20 bases between. The germline CDR1 and CDR2 sequences are SQVTM and ANQGSEA. This chain's CDR3 is CSVNGDFRKSSYNEQFF. CDR3 in DNA: TGCAGCGTTAACGGGGACTTTCGGAAAAGCTCCTACAATGAGCAGTTCTTC.

CDR3 amino acids: CASSDGGAPDTQYF. The DNA for the CDR3 is TGTGCCAGCAGCGACGGGGGGGCCCCAGATACGCAGTATTTT. The chain couples TRBV5-5 to TRBJ2-3; 8 bases map to TRBD2. The V segment lost 4 bases and the J segment 4 bases; nucleotides outside the gene matches: 5. This CDR3 comprises 14 residues. Germline values: CDR1 SGHKS, CDR2 YYEKEE (reference sequence).

This clonotype was recorded many times. The genes are TRBV4-3 and TRBJ2-2, with D uncertain. Germline V CDR1 and CDR2: LGHNA, YSLEER. This CDR3 has 14 residues. Between the trimmed V and J ends, which lost 5 bases and 2 bases, there was a span of 9 bases. For the CDR3, the DNA is TGCGCCAGCAGCACTCGGGTCAACACCGGGGAGCTGTTTTTT. This translates into CASSTRVNTGELFF.

J is TRBJ2-4 and V is TRBV7-2; D remains unclear. Germline values: CDR1 SGHTA, CDR2 FQGNSA. The CDR3 spans 15 residues. The ends were cut back, 1 base at V and 1 base at J, with 8 bases in the middle. The DNA of the CDR3 is TGTGCCAGCAGCTTAGATGGGCAGGCCAAAAACATTCAGTACTTC. Residues: CASSLDGQAKNIQYF.

This clonotype was detected only a few times. J is TRBJ1-2 and V is TRBV28; D remains unclear. The germline V gene has CDR1 MDHEN and CDR2 SYDVKM. V shed 3 bases and J shed 3 bases, with 8 bases lying between them. The CDR3 extends over 13 amino acids. The CDR3 DNA follows: TGTGCCAGCAGTTTGACCCAGCACTATGGCTACACCTTC. It codes for CASSLTQHYGYTF.

Ten or more counts support this clonotype. CDR3 sequence (DNA): TGCAGCGTTGGGGTGGCTAGCACAGATACGCAGTATTTT. It yields the protein CSVGVASTDTQYF. V gene TRBV29-1 combines with J gene TRBJ2-3; no firm D call. The V end was cut by 4 bases, the J end by 0 bases, with 8 bases between. The germline gives CDR1 SQVTM, CDR2 ANQGSEA. This CDR3 comprises 13 residues.

This clonotype was seen more than once but under ten times. The genes are TRBV2 and TRBJ1-2; tentative D call: TRBD1 (5 bases). Trimming pared 4 bases from V and 8 bases from J, leaving 11 bases between. CDR3 length: 12 amino acids. Germline values: CDR1 SNHLY, CDR2 FYNNEI. The CDR3 sequence is CASSAGIIGYTF. In nucleotides, the CDR3 is TGTGCCAGCAGTGCAGGGATCATCGGCTACACCTTC.

This clonotype was seen many times. This chain uses TRBV15 with TRBJ2-1, with D perhaps assigned TRBD1 or TRBD2 (5 bases each). Trimming stripped 3 bases from V and 10 bases from J, with 19 bases between. Germline lookup yields CDR1 LNHNV and CDR2 YYDKDF (reference sequence). The CDR3 sequence is 15 residues long. The CDR3, as DNA: TGTGCCACCAGCAGGACCGGGACGTTCATCGGGGAGCAGTTCTTC. Amino acids: CATSRTGTFIGEQFF.